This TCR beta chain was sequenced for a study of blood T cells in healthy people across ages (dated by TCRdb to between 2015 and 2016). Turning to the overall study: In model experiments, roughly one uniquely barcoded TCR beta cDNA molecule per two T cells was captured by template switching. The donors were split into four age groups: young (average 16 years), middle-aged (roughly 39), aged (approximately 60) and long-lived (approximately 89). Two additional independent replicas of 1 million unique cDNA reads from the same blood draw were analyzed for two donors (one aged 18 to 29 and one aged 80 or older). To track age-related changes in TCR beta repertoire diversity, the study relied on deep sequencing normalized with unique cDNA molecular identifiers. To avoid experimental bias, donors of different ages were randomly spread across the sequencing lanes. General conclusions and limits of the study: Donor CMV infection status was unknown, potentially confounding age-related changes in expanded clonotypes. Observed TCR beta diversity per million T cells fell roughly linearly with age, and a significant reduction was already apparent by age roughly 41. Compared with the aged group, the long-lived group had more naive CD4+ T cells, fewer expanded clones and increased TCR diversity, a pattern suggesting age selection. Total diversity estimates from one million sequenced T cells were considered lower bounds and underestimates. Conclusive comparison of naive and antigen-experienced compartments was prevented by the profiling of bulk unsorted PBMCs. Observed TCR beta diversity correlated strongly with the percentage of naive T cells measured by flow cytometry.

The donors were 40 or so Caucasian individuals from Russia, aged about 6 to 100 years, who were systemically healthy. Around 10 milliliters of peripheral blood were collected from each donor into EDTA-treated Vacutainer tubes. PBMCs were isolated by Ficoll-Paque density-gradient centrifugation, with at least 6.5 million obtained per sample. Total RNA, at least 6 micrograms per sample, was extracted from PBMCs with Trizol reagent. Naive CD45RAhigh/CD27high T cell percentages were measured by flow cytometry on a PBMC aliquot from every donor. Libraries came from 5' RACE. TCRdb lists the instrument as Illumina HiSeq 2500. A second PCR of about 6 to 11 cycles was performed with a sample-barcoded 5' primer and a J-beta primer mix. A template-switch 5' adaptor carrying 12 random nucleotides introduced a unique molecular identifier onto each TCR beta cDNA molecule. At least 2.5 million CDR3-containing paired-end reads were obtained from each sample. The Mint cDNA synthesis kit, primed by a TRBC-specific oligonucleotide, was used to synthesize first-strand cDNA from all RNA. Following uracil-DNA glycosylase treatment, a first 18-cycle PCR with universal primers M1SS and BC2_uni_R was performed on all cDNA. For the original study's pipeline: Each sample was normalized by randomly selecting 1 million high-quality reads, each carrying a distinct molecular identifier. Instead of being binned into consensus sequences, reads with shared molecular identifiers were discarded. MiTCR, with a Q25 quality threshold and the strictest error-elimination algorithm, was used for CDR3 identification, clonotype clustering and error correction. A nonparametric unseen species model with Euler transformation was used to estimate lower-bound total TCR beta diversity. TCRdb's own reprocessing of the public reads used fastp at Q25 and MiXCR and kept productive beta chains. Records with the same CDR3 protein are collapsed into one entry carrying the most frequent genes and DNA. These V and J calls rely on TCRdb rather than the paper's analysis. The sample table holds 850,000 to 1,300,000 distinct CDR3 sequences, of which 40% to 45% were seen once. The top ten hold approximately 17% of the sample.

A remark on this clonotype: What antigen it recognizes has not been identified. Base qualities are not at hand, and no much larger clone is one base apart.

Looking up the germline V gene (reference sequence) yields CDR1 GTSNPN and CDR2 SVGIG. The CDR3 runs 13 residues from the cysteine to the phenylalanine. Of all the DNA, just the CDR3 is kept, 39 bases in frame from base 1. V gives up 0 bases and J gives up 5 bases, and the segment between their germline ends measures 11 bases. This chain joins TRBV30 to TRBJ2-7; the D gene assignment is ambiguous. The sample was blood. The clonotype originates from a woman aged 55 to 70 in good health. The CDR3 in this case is CAWSVNGRDEQYF. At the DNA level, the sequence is TGTGCCTGGAGTGTAAACGGTCGGGACGAGCAGTACTTC.